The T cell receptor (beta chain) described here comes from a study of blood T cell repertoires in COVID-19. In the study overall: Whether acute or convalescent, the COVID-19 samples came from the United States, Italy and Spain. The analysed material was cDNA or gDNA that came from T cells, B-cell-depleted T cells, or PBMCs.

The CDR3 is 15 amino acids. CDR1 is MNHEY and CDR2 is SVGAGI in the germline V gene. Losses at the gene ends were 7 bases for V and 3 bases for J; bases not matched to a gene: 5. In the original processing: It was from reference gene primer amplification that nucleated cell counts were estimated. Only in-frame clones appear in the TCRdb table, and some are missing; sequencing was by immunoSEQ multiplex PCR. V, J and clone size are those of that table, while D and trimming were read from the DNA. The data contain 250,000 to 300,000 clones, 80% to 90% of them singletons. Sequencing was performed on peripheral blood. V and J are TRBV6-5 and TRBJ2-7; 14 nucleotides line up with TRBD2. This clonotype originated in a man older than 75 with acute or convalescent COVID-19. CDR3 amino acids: CASKPGLAGDYEQYF. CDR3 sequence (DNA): TGTGCCAGCAAGCCGGGACTAGCGGGGGACTACGAGCAGTACTTC.